The TCR beta chain described here comes from a study of blood T cell repertoires in COVID-19 (dated by TCRdb to between 2020 and 2021). For context, the study as a whole: The collaborator samples originated in the United States, Italy and Spain and spanned the acute and convalescent phases of COVID-19. The prospective study material was composed of cDNA or gDNA derived from T cells, B-cell-depleted T cells, or PBMCs. The dataset comprised deeply sampled blood TCRbeta repertoires from subjects exposed to, actively infected with, or recovered from COVID-19. The repertoires were made available in a free public database intended to serve as a resource for research on the immune response to SARS-CoV-2. The samples were drawn from the first 160 participants of the ongoing ImmuneRACE study and from 1,254 subjects provided by 6 global collaborators. Sample metadata almost always included a de-identified subject ID, COVID-19 status, age in years and sex. Where available, HLA class I and class II types were taken from metadata supplied by the sample provider and were not determined by assay-based typing. Broad study findings and their caveats: Clinical and demographic metadata were provided uncurated, with the amount varying by source and participant.

Enrolling through a virtual design, the prospective study's participants ranged in age from roughly 18 to 95 years and lived across approximately 25 United States geographic areas. In the prospective study, cohorts were assigned on the basis of participant-reported clinical history obtained from a screening survey and a study questionnaire. Recovered participants in ImmuneRACE Cohort 3 were defined by two consecutive negative NP/OP PCR tests, clearance by a healthcare professional, or resolution of symptoms. In the prospective study, mobile phlebotomists collected whole blood, serum and a nasopharyngeal or oropharyngeal swab from each participant. Additional blood draws and questionnaires over an approximately 2-month period could optionally be provided by prospective study participants. Before DNA extraction, prospective study blood samples were shipped either frozen or at room temperature. TCRbeta CDR3 regions were amplified from genomic DNA using the immunoSEQ Assay, a bias-controlled multiplex PCR. Turning to the authors' computational methods: The number of nucleated cells in each sample was estimated from the amplification of reference gene primers within the assay. To quantify the absolute abundance of each unique TCRbeta CDR3 rearrangement, sequence reads were collapsed and filtered. Productive Simpson clonality was computed per sample as the square root of Simpson's diversity index over productive rearrangements. TCRdb mirrors the immuneACCESS table, restricted to in-frame sequences. Some clones are absent from its copies; in checked studies, under half trace to an unresolved V gene, and the reason for the others is unknown. The V and J calls and the clone size are those of that table, but D and trimming were determined from the DNA. This sample comprises hundreds of thousands of clones, approximately 92% of them detected only once. The ten largest account for around 1.1% of the sample.

As to this clone: Its specific antigen is unknown. No per-base quality is available; no much larger clone lies one base away.

The sample taken for sequencing was PBMCs or T cells enriched from blood (not recorded which). This sequence originates from a man younger than 45 who had recovered from COVID-19.

The nucleotide sequence is TGTGCCAGCAGTTCGCGGGGAGCAGGCGGAGAGACCCAGTACTTC. This gives the protein CASSSRGAGGETQYF. The rearrangement joined TRBV28 to TRBJ2-5, with TRBD2 tentatively as D gene (6 bases match). Reading the germline V gene gives CDR1 MDHEN and CDR2 SYDVKM. V loses 4 bases, J loses 4 bases, and the germline ends lie 16 bases apart. From cysteine to phenylalanine, the CDR3 is 15 amino acids long. Left in the record is the CDR3 DNA by itself, 45 bases read in frame from the first base. Reference TRBV28 and TRBJ2-5 genes cover what lies past the CDR3, so the full variable domain is DVKVTQSSRYLVKRTGEKVFLECVQDMDHENMFWYRQDPGLGLRLIYFSYDVKMKEKGDIPEGYSVSREKKERFSLILESASTNQTSMYLCASSSRGAGGETQYFGPGTRLLVL.